This entry lists 25 T cell receptor beta chains sequenced from one sample in a study of STAT5B mutations in CD4+ large granular lymphocyte leukemia. Libraries were prepared by immunoSEQ multiplex PCR; TCRdb keeps only in-frame clonotypes and omits some of them. The table shows 31,000 or so clones, with roughly nine tenths occurring only once. The sequenced material came from CD4+ T cells from blood buffy coats. These TCRs come from a human donor in good health.

The chain employs TRBV5-1 and TRBJ1-2; D is uncertain. The germline V gene encodes CDR1 SGHRS and CDR2 YFSETQ. This CDR3 is built from 13 residues. V lost 2 bases and J lost 4, with 9 bases in between. The CDR3 reads CASSFGQSYGYTF. CDR3 DNA: TGCGCCAGCAGCTTCGGGCAGAGCTATGGCTACACCTTC.

This rearrangement joins TRBV27 to TRBJ2-3; D not resolved. This CDR3 comprises 15 residues. V was cut by 5 bases and J by 0 bases, with 12 bases left in between. Germline values: CDR1 MNHEY, CDR2 SMNVEV (reference sequence). The CDR3: CASSTYTHSTDTQYF. The CDR3 DNA sequence: TGTGCCAGCAGTACATACACACATAGCACAGATACGCAGTATTTT.

This clone was detected only once. The chain has TRBV5-1 and TRBJ2-1; 8 bases map to TRBD1. After removal of 4 bases from V and 5 bases from J, the junction contained 8 bases not matched to a gene. CDR1 is SGHRS, CDR2 YFSETQ, per germline. The CDR3 totals 15 residues. DNA of the CDR3: TGCGCCAGCAGCGCTTGGACAGGGCCCAACAATGAGCAGTTCTTC. Translation: CASSAWTGPNNEQFF.

CDR3 DNA: TGCGCCAGCTGTCCGGGACTAGCGGGAGGTGGGAATACGCAGTATTTT. Its translation: CASCPGLAGGGNTQYF. The chain couples TRBV5-1 to TRBJ2-3; 15 nucleotides agree with TRBD2. Trimming at V came to 7 bases and at J to 7 bases, leaving 10 bases not matched to a gene. The germline V gene has CDR1 SGHRS and CDR2 YFSETQ. CDR3 length: 16 residues.

This chain connects TRBV5-6 to TRBJ1-5; no clear D gene. The V and J ends lost 2 bases and 7 bases respectively, with 7 bases between them. Per the germline V gene, CDR1 is SGHDT and CDR2 is YYEEEE. CDR3 length equals 12 residues. The CDR3 reads CASSFGSQPQHF. CDR3 bases: TGTGCCAGCAGCTTTGGATCCCAGCCCCAGCATTTT.

V and J are TRBV28 and TRBJ2-7; maybe TRBD2 (6 bases). V was shortened by 8 bases and J by 6 bases, with 23 bases between the two germline ends. Germline V gives CDR1 MDHEN, CDR2 SYDVKM. This CDR3 contains 15 residues. CDR3 in amino acids: CASEGGTPSRSEQYF. CDR3 coding DNA: TGTGCCAGCGAAGGCGGGACCCCAAGTCGGAGCGAGCAGTACTTC.

J is TRBJ2-3 and V is TRBV5-1; maybe TRBD1 (5 bases). The germline V gene has CDR1 SGHRS and CDR2 YFSETQ. V was cut by 7 bases and J by 0 bases, with 9 bases left in between. There are 13 residues in the CDR3. The CDR3 DNA sequence: TGCGCCAGCTGGGGCCTAAGCACAGATACGCAGTATTTT. Encoded protein: CASWGLSTDTQYF. The whole variable domain, filled in from reference TRBV5-1 and TRBJ2-3, reads KAGVTQTPRYLIKTRGQQVTLSCSPISGHRSVSWYQQTPGQGLQFLFEYFSETQRNKGNFPGRFSGRQFSNSRSEMNVSTLELGDSALYLCASWGLSTDTQYFGPGTRLTVL.

V usage is TRBV5-4 and J usage is TRBJ2-1; 10 bases match TRBD2. Trimming removed 4 bases from V and 8 bases from J; junction bases left unmatched: 12. Germline values: CDR1 SGHNT, CDR2 YYREEE (reference sequence). This CDR3 region has 16 residues. The CDR3 loop reads CASSRTTSGWGHEQFF. DNA of the CDR3: TGTGCCAGCAGCCGCACGACTAGCGGGTGGGGTCATGAGCAGTTCTTC.

The rearrangement joins TRBV29-1 to TRBJ2-1; weak D call: TRBD1 (7 bases). V was clipped by 0 bases and J by 3 bases, with 18 bases between them. The CDR3 is 17 residues long. Germline assignment: CDR1 SQVTM and CDR2 ANQGSEA. The chain's CDR3 is CSVEDPAEGAGYNEQFF. The CDR3 nucleotides are TGCAGCGTTGAAGATCCGGCGGAGGGGGCAGGCTACAATGAGCAGTTCTTC.

The genes are TRBV10-3 and TRBJ2-3, with D unresolved. Germline values: CDR1 ENHRY, CDR2 SYGVKD. CDR3 length equals 12 residues. V was shortened by 2 bases and J by 4 bases, with 4 bases between the two germline ends. The CDR3 sequence is CAISEGADTQYF. For the CDR3, the DNA is TGTGCCATCAGTGAGGGGGCAGATACGCAGTATTTT.

This clone was picked up a small number of times. The chain employs TRBV19 and TRBJ1-2, with a tentative D call TRBD1 (5 bases). Trimming cost V 5 bases and J 0 bases, with 13 bases left between them. Germline V CDR1 and CDR2: LNHDA, SQIVND (reference sequence). This CDR3 spans 15 amino acids. CDR3 in amino acids: CASSVDSIANYGYTF. DNA for the CDR3: TGTGCCAGTAGTGTCGACAGTATCGCTAACTATGGCTACACCTTC. The full variable domain, in which reference TRBV19 and TRBJ1-2 provide the parts outside the CDR3, is DGGITQSPKYLFRKEGQNVTLSCEQNLNHDAMYWYRQDPGQGLRLIYYSQIVNDFQKGDIAEGYSVSREKKESFPLTVTSAQKNPTAFYLCASSVDSIANYGYTFGSGTRLTVV.

The sample holds one count of this clone. V is TRBV18 and J is TRBJ2-1; no firm D call. V gave up 2 bases and J gave up 2 bases, with 10 bases separating them. Germline lookup yields CDR1 KGHSH and CDR2 LQKENI. The length of the CDR3 is 15 residues. The chain's CDR3 is CASSPGLHAYNEQFF. The CDR3 bases are TGTGCCAGCTCACCAGGGCTCCATGCCTACAATGAGCAGTTCTTC.

The chain uses TRBV5-4 and TRBJ2-5; 7 bases line up with TRBD2. Germline V gene lookup returns CDR1 SGHNT and CDR2 YYREEE (reference sequence). Germline trimming cut 4 bases from V and 4 bases from J; bases unmatched to any gene: 13. The CDR3 runs 16 residues. The chain's CDR3 is CASSTTGTTRRETQYF. In DNA, the CDR3 is TGTGCCAGCAGCACGACCGGGACTACCCGGAGAGAGACCCAGTACTTC.

The genes are TRBV28 and TRBJ2-1; 9 bases match TRBD2. CDR1 and CDR2 from the germline V gene are MDHEN and SYDVKM. V was pared by 1 base and J by 9 bases, with 7 bases of the junction left unmatched. The CDR3 covers 15 residues. CDR3 nucleotide sequence: TGTGCCAGCAGTTTATTGGCGGGAGGGCCCCTTGAGCAGTTCTTC. Protein product: CASSLLAGGPLEQFF.

The J gene is TRBJ2-5, the V gene TRBV11-2; TRBD2 agrees at 9 bases. Unmatched junction bases numbered 12, after V lost 5 bases and J lost 2 bases. The CDR3 sequence is 17 residues long. Looked up from germline, CDR1 is SGHAT and CDR2 is FQNNGV. The CDR3 region is CASSPEGRLAEQETQYF. In DNA, the CDR3 is TGTGCCAGCAGCCCAGAGGGCCGACTAGCGGAACAAGAGACCCAGTACTTC.

The CDR3 spells CASSPQGWEGRTSEQYF. DNA for the CDR3: TGTGCCAGCAGCCCCCAAGGGTGGGAGGGCCGGACGAGCGAGCAGTACTTC. The chain combines TRBV5-4 with TRBJ2-7; 7 bases fit TRBD2. CDR3 length: 17 residues. The junction had 19 bases not matched to a gene; V was cut back by 4 bases and J by 6 bases. CDR1 and CDR2 from the germline V gene are SGHNT and YYREEE (reference sequence). Full variable domain (outside the CDR3, taken from reference TRBV5-4 and TRBJ2-7): ETGVTQSPTHLIKTRGQQVTLRCSSQSGHNTVSWYQQALGQGPQFIFQYYREEENGRGNFPPRFSGLQFPNYSSELNVNALELDDSALYLCASSPQGWEGRTSEQYFGPGTRLTVT.

This chain connects TRBV5-4 to TRBJ2-3; D unclear. Germline CDR1 SGHNT, CDR2 YYREEE (reference sequence). Trimming took 2 bases from V and 0 from J, leaving 10 bases between them. There are 15 residues in the CDR3. Written as DNA, the CDR3 is TGTGCCAGCAGCTTTCGTTTCGGAAGCACAGATACGCAGTATTTT. Encoded protein: CASSFRFGSTDTQYF.

J is TRBJ2-3 and V is TRBV6-1; unclear D gene. The V end was cut by 7 bases, the J end by 3 bases, with 17 bases between. Germline lookup yields CDR1 MNHNS and CDR2 SASEGT. There are 15 residues in the CDR3. The CDR3 DNA reads as TGTGCCAGCATAAGGGTCGCCGACGGAACAGATACGCAGTATTTT. Encoded protein: CASIRVADGTDTQYF.

The chain combines TRBV11-2 with TRBJ2-7; 11 bases agree with TRBD2. Losses at the gene ends were 4 bases for V and 4 bases for J; bases not matched to a gene: 6. This CDR3 is 15 amino acids long. From germline, CDR1 is SGHAT and CDR2 FQNNGV. In DNA, the CDR3 is TGTGCCAGCAGCTATAGTCTAGCGGGAGGATACGAGCAGTACTTC. Amino acids: CASSYSLAGGYEQYF.

The genes are TRBV30 and TRBJ1-1; D is unresolved. Trimming cost V 3 bases and J 11 bases, with 19 bases left between them. Germline V gene lookup returns CDR1 GTSNPN and CDR2 SVGIG (reference sequence). The CDR3 is 13 residues long. CDR3 protein: CAWRRSRVAGAFF. The CDR3 DNA reads as TGTGCCTGGAGGAGAAGTCGGGTGGCCGGGGCTTTCTTT.

The genes are TRBV28 and TRBJ1-1, with D hard to call. V lost 5 bases to trimming and J lost 11 bases, with 27 bases between them. The germline V gene has CDR1 MDHEN and CDR2 SYDVKM. The CDR3 is made up of 16 amino acids. CDR3: CASSETPGASSREAFF. The CDR3 bases are TGTGCCAGCAGTGAGACCCCGGGAGCCAGCTCAAGGGAGGCTTTCTTT.

The chain employs TRBV5-1 and TRBJ2-2; D remains ambiguous. The germline CDR1 and CDR2 sequences are SGHRS and YFSETQ. The V gene lost 0 bases and the J gene lost 4 bases, with 10 bases spanning the gap. The CDR3 spans 15 residues. The CDR3 bases are TGCGCCAGCAGCTTGGAAGGGCGTGGCACCGGGGAGCTGTTTTTT. Amino acid sequence: CASSLEGRGTGELFF. Variable domain in full (rest from reference TRBV5-1 and TRBJ2-2): KAGVTQTPRYLIKTRGQQVTLSCSPISGHRSVSWYQQTPGQGLQFLFEYFSETQRNKGNFPGRFSGRQFSNSRSEMNVSTLELGDSALYLCASSLEGRGTGELFFGEGSRLTVL.

The V and J genes are TRBV2 and TRBJ1-2; 7 nucleotides align to TRBD1. CDR3 length: 14 residues. Germline-derived CDR1 and CDR2 are SNHLY and FYNNEI. The V and J ends lost 1 base and 4 bases, in that order; junction bases with no gene match: 3. The CDR3 reads CASSEGGQVYGYTF. DNA for the CDR3: TGTGCCAGCAGTGAAGGAGGACAGGTCTATGGCTACACCTTC.

Written as DNA, the CDR3 is TGTGCCAGCTCACCACCGGGCGGGAGCTCCTACGAGCAGTACTTC. Amino acids: CASSPPGGSSYEQYF. This chain links TRBV18 with TRBJ2-7; 7 bases fit TRBD2. V was clipped by 0 bases and J by 0 bases; unmatched bases: 2. The CDR3 has 15 residues. Germline CDR1 and CDR2: KGHSH and LQKENI.

The rearrangement joins TRBV18 to TRBJ1-1; D is unclear. V was cut by 6 bases and J by 1 base, with 18 bases left in between. The V gene's germline CDR1 is KGHSH and CDR2 LQKENI. This CDR3 has 16 amino acids. The CDR3 nucleotides are TGTGCCAGCTCTCCCGAATTAGGGTTAGGGAACACTGAAGCTTTCTTT. Protein sequence: CASSPELGLGNTEAFF.